This T cell receptor (beta chain) was sequenced in a study of CD8+CD57+ T cells in acquired aplastic anemia. Across the whole study: The mean DNA yield obtained from sorted CD4+ and CD8+ cells came to about 3.2 ug. Regarding the study as a whole: Shared by patients and controls, nearly 30 CD8+ CDR3s were abundant in patients. In CD8+ cells, Simpson's diversity showed no significant difference between patients and controls.

This clonotype appeared many times. Its antigen remains unknown. Deletions cut 1 base from V and 6 bases from J, with 0 bases between. CDR1 SGHDN and CDR2 FVKESK come from the germline V gene. CDR3 size: 11 residues. The use of genomic DNA as template underpinned the TCR beta VDJ and CDR3 profiling. MiXCR was run by TCRdb on the reads, yielding one entry per CDR3 protein. Among about 220,000 distinct CDR3 sequences, almost 35% were seen once, and the ten largest hold 1% to 1.3%. This TCR derives from a human donor in good health, serving as a control. The V and J genes are TRBV14 and TRBJ2-2; D not certain. The sample consisted of sorted CD4+, CD8+, or CD8+CD57+ T cells (not recorded which) from PBMCs. CDR3 sequence: CASSQAGELFF. The DNA of the CDR3 is TGTGCCAGCAGCCAAGCCGGGGAGCTGTTTTTT.